This TCR beta chain was documented in a study of cytomegalovirus exposure and HLA in healthy donors. Whole-study results and caveats: In a later analysis, HLA-associated beta chains showed higher expansion and lower generation probabilities than comparable chains. Association with HLA alleles at 0.05 false discovery rate was found for roughly 17,000 TCR beta sequences in a later analysis. The authors reported that TCR beta sequences could predict HLA-A and HLA-B alleles. These predictions were accurate for most subjects in the first cohort. Reports indicated that the classifier achieved high specificity and sensitivity in diagnosing cytomegalovirus status.

PCR amplification relied on 60 Vbeta primers (plus 13 Jbeta primers). TCRdb keeps only in-frame clones here, not all; method: immunoSEQ multiplex PCR. Among 100,000 to 150,000 clones listed, around 67% were seen once. The CDR3 extends over 14 amino acids. Germline CDR1 MNHNS, CDR2 SASEGT. Trimming stripped 6 bases from V and 5 bases from J, with 17 bases between. This clone has only a few counts. Its matching antigen is unknown. The sequenced sample was PBMCs. The chain uses TRBV6-1 and TRBJ2-7; D not certain. The TCR comes from a man aged 60 to 69 in good health and CMV-seropositive. The CDR3 DNA reads TGTGCCAGCAGAGCCCTTATCGTTTTGGACGAGCAGTACTTC. This translates into CASRALIVLDEQYF.